The rows below give T cell receptor beta chains drawn from one sample of a study of T cell responses to AZD1222 COVID-19 vaccine. Produced via immunoSEQ multiplex PCR; TCRdb's table is partial and in-frame only. Altogether about 73,000 clones are present, 80% to 90% being singletons, with the ten largest covering roughly a tenth. The specimen comprised peripheral blood, sampled 28 days after the second AZD1222 dose. These receptors originate from an adult who received the AZD1222 COVID-19 vaccine. The CDR3 runs from the conserved cysteine through the conserved F or W.

j_gene	v_gene	CDR3aa
TRBJ2-5	TRBV11-1	CASTPSRALVETQYF
TRBJ1-1	TRBV27	CASSLSDRSGTEAFF
TRBJ2-2	TRBV5-1	CASSLYSGATGELFF
TRBJ2-3	TRBV11-3	CASSLVVGSSDTQYF
TRBJ1-6	TRBV28	CASSPPAGDFNSPLHF
TRBJ1-6	TRBV28	CASRWGGGVESNSPLHF
TRBJ2-1	TRBV7-3	CASSLGLATYNEQFF
TRBJ2-7	TRBV29-1	CSVVGGSSYEQYF
TRBJ2-1	TRBV7-8	CASSLGLAGVYEQFF
TRBJ2-2	TRBV5-1	CASSLGFKTTGELFF
TRBJ2-1	TRBV24-1	CATGLTFGDEQFF
TRBJ1-1	TRBV19	CASTPRTANTEAFF
TRBJ1-2	TRBV10-3	CAISDLVTGGENNYGYTF
TRBJ2-3	TRBV5-6	CASSLVGLAPGTDTQYF
TRBJ2-2	TRBV5-4	CASSLGQGINTGELFF
TRBJ1-5	TRBV24-1	CATSDLSAMGARYHQPQHF
TRBJ1-4	TRBV14	CASSNNRKLFF
TRBJ2-1	TRBV6-5	CASSYSQAGGLKFF
TRBJ2-5	TRBV5-4	CASSPWASDYQETQYF
TRBJ1-6	TRBV5-1	CASSFEGGLGSPLHF
TRBJ2-1	TRBV6-6	CASSTWDGRYNEQFF
TRBJ2-1	TRBV11-3	CASSSWTEYNEQFF
TRBJ2-3	TRBV6-5	CASSPVWGADTQYF
TRBJ2-2	TRBV7-2	CASSLALVGTGELFF
TRBJ1-2	TRBV19	CASMGTGSHGYTF
TRBJ2-7	TRBV7-2	CASSFRLPGPVGYEQYF
TRBJ2-1	TRBV6-6	CASRQGAVYNEQFF
TRBJ2-1	TRBV19	CASSMVGSSYNEQFF
TRBJ2-3	TRBV21-1	CASLTLAGGLTSTDTQYF
TRBJ1-1	TRBV15	CATSRDLPSLNTEAFF
TRBJ2-7	TRBV14	CASSLKTGGAEQYF
TRBJ2-3	TRBV7-7	CASSLAIEGGGTDTQYF
TRBJ2-3	TRBV19	CASSPGTSGSRADTQYF
TRBJ2-3	TRBV9	CASSASGRAVDTQYF
TRBJ1-5	TRBV4-1	CASSPGQLSNQPQHF
TRBJ1-3	TRBV14	CASSQRGAGNTIYF
TRBJ1-1	TRBV5-8	CASSLADRGREEAFF
TRBJ1-1	TRBV9	CASSVMGNTEAFF
TRBJ1-1	TRBV7-9	CASSTYAGVNTEAFF
TRBJ1-1	TRBV2	CASSVARANTEAFF
TRBJ1-5	TRBV28	CASSNGQGHQPQHF
TRBJ1-3	TRBV11-3	CASSLGQNTIYF
TRBJ1-5	TRBV19	CASRRGTGSNQPQHF
TRBJ2-6	TRBV6-6	CASSRAGVSSGANVLTF
TRBJ1-5	TRBV12-5	CASAPGQNQPQHF
TRBJ2-7	TRBV5-4	CASSLAGQGSYEQYF
TRBJ2-5	TRBV4-2	CASSREYQETQYF
TRBJ1-5	TRBV10-1	CASSESTGVKAVNQPQHF
TRBJ2-2	TRBV5-1	CASSLQGGTGELFF